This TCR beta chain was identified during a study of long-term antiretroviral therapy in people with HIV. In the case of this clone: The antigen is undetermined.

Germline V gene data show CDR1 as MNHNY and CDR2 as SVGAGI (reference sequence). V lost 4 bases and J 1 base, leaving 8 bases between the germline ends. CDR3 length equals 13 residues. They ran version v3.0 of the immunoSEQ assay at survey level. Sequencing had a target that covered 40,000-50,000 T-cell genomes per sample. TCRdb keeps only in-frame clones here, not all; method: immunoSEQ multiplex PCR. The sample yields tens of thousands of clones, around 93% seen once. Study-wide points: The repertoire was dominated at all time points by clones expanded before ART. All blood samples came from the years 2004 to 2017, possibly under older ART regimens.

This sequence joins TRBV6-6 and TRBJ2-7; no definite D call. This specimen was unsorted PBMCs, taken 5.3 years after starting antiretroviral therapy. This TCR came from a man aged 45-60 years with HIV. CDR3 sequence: CASSLGTSYEQYF. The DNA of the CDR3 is TGTGCCAGCAGTTTGGGCACTTCCTACGAGCAGTACTTC.